These 14 T cell receptor beta chains came from one sample sequenced in a study of tumor and adjacent non-tumor tissue in lung cancer. RNA was extracted from bulk tissue without any cell sorting. TCRbeta libraries were built with three rounds of nested PCR, modified from ARM-PCR. A single record per CDR3 protein comes from TCRdb applying MiXCR to the multiplex PCR reads. Among 200,000 to 250,000 distinct CDR3 sequences, 60% to 75% were seen once, and the ten largest hold roughly a quarter. Material for sequencing was lung tumor tissue. The source is a man aged 60 to 75 with non-small cell lung cancer.

This clonotype was picked up many times. The gene calls are TRBV29-1 and TRBJ2-7; 8 bases align to TRBD1. CDR1 and CDR2 from the germline V gene are SQVTM and ANQGSEA. Trimming cost V 4 bases and J 5 bases; bases outside gene matches: 4. The CDR3 length is 12 residues. The CDR3 DNA sequence: TGCAGCGTTGGACAGGGGACCCACGAGCAGTACTTC. It specifies CSVGQGTHEQYF.

The V call is TRBV30, the J call TRBJ2-2; D perhaps matches TRBD1 (5 bases). In germline, CDR1 is GTSNPN, CDR2 SVGIG (reference sequence). The CDR3 totals 13 residues. The V end lost 5 bases, the J end lost 5 bases, and 12 bases lay between the germline ends. CDR3 region: CAWAPTGTGELFF. The CDR3 region has the DNA TGTGCCTGGGCTCCTACAGGAACCGGGGAGCTGTTTTTT.

Note on this clonotype: An end of the junction does not agree with germline; a read error may underlie this. This chain joins TRBV20-1 and TRBJ1-4; D remains unclear. Germline V gene lookup returns CDR1 DFQATT and CDR2 SNEGSKA (reference sequence). The CDR3 contains 13 residues. The CDR3 coding sequence is TGCAGTGCTAGTGCTAGGGCTAATGAAAAACCGTTTTTT. This gives the protein CSASARANEKPFF.

With regard to this clonotype: Germline is not matched at one junction end, which may reflect a read error. The chain has TRBV29-1 and TRBJ2-3; TRBD2 agrees at 10 bases. Looked up from germline, CDR1 is SQVTM and CDR2 is ANQGSEA. The CDR3 has 15 residues. CDR3 residues: CSVSLRSGRVDMQYF. The CDR3 DNA reads TGCAGCGTCTCACTAAGAAGCGGGAGGGTTGATATGCAGTATTTT.

About this clonotype itself: This likely comes from a read error, as the CDR3 has no conserved phenylalanine or tryptophan at its end. This rearrangement joins TRBV2 to TRBJ2-3, with 8 bases that match TRBD2. The CDR3 has 19 residues. CDR1 and CDR2 (germline): SNHLY, FYNNEI. Unmatched junction bases numbered 19, after V lost 5 bases and J lost 3 bases. CDR3 bases: TGTGCCAGCAGTATTAATCCTGGACTAGCTCATTCGTCAACAGATACGCAGTATTTA. Translating gives CASSINPGLAHSSTDTQYL.

This chain connects TRBV6-2 or TRBV6-3 to TRBJ2-5; 12 bases are shared with TRBD2. The V segment lost 2 bases and the J segment 4 bases; nucleotides outside the gene matches: 8. The germline CDR1 and CDR2 sequences are MNHEY and SVGEGT. This CDR3 comprises 17 residues. CDR3 nucleotides: TGTGCCAGCAGTTACACGACTAGCGGGAGAGATTCAGAGACCCAGTACTTC. Its translation: CASSYTTSGRDSETQYF.

This clonotype was seen a handful of times. The chain carries TRBV10-2 and TRBJ2-5, with D perhaps matching TRBD1 or TRBD2 (6 bases each). V lost 7 bases to trimming and J lost 5 bases, with 17 bases between them. This CDR3 is 14 amino acids long. Per germline, CDR1 WSHSY and CDR2 SAAADI. Here the CDR3 reads CASTGGGEWETQYF. The CDR3 nucleotides read TGCGCCAGCACCGGGGGCGGGGAGTGGGAGACCCAGTACTTC.

This clonotype was seen more than once but under ten times. This may arise from a read error, as a much more abundant clone is one base away. This chain links TRBV5-4 with TRBJ2-7, with TRBD2 identical over 9 bases. The ends lost 7 bases at V and 7 bases at J; junction bases unmatched: 15. There are 15 residues in the CDR3. Germline values: CDR1 SGHNT, CDR2 YYREEE (reference sequence). The CDR3 is CASGPEVAGEREQYF. CDR3 coding DNA: TGTGCCAGCGGCCCGGAGGTAGCGGGAGAGAGGGAGCAGTACTTC.

This chain uses TRBV12-3 or TRBV12-4 with TRBJ2-2, with D hard to call. Trimming shortened V by 4 bases and J by 8 bases, and 17 bases separated the two germline ends. The CDR3 has 15 amino acids. The CDR3 protein is CASSSGSRNAGELFF. CDR3 nucleotides: TGTGCCAGCAGTTCAGGCTCCCGAAACGCTGGGGAGCTGTTTTTT.

Notes on this clonotype: This may come from a read error, since a much larger clone is one base off. This sequence joins TRBV20-1 and TRBJ2-7, with TRBD2 matching over 13 bases. Germline CDR1 is DFQATT and CDR2 is SNEGSKA (reference sequence). The CDR3 consists of 14 residues. This CDR3 reads CGAPLAGGLGEQYF. The CDR3 DNA reads TGCGGTGCGCCACTAGCGGGAGGGCTGGGCGAGCAGTACTTC.

J is TRBJ2-7 and V is TRBV6-1; the D gene could be TRBD1 or TRBD2 (5 bases each). V was pared by 4 bases and J by 1 base, with 14 bases between. Looked up from germline, CDR1 is MNHNS and CDR2 is SASEGT. The CDR3 length is 15 residues. The CDR3 DNA sequence: TGTGCCAGCAGTGTCGAGGGGCTACCTTCCTACGAGCAGTACTTC. Translated: CASSVEGLPSYEQYF.

In regard to this clonotype: Relative to the germline gene, one junction end is altered; a read error may explain this. This chain uses TRBV29-1 with TRBJ2-3; the match to TRBD2 covers 7 bases. Germline lookup yields CDR1 SQVTM and CDR2 ANQGSEA. The CDR3 loop spans 13 amino acids. CDR3: CSAEPSGQDAQYF. CDR3 DNA sequence: TGCAGCGCCGAACCTAGCGGTCAGGATGCGCAATATTTT.

In this sample, this clonotype turned up many times. The genes are TRBV20-1 and TRBJ2-1, with 11 positions matching TRBD2. CDR3 length equals 15 residues. In germline, CDR1 is DFQATT, CDR2 SNEGSKA (reference sequence). Germline trimming cut 6 bases from V and 3 bases from J; bases unmatched to any gene: 7. The CDR3 is CSAPKGTSGYNEQFF. As DNA, the CDR3 is TGCAGTGCCCCCAAGGGGACTAGCGGCTACAATGAGCAGTTCTTC.

Note on this clonotype: A much larger clone is a single base away; this may be a read error. This rearrangement joins TRBV6-5 to TRBJ2-4; D is perhaps TRBD1 (6 bases). CDR1 is MNHEY and CDR2 is SVGAGI in the germline V gene. CDR3 size: 13 residues. CDR3 sequence: CASTNRDSNNQYF. For the CDR3, the DNA is TGTGCCAGCACCAACAGGGATTCAAACAATCAGTACTTC.